A selection of T cell receptor beta chains follows, all from one sample in a study of T cell repertoires in cytomegalovirus infection. TCRdb reprocessed the reads with MiXCR, giving one entry per CDR3 protein. The sample has 200,000 or so distinct CDR3 sequences, roughly 28% seen once; the top ten hold roughly 31%. Sequencing was performed on PBMCs. These receptors all come from a human donor in good health (CMV status not recorded). Some clones in this sample may be carry-over from other donors' samples. CDR3s include the opening cysteine and the closing phenylalanine or tryptophan. D genes are given only for firm matches. Clone size is stated in some rows and not others, as once, few, many or a class when expanded.

TRBJ2-7 TRBV6-1 TRBD1 - TGTGCCAGCAGTGTCCGGGACAGGGTCCACGAGCAGTACTTC CASSVRDRVHEQYF
TRBJ2-1 TRBV7-8 - many TGTGCCAGCAGCCTGCGGGGAGAGTACAATGAGCAGTTCTTC CASSLRGEYNEQFF
TRBJ1-2 TRBV11-2 TRBD1 few TGTGCCAGCAGTCCTTCCAGGGGGAACTTCTATGGCTACACCTTC CASSPSRGNFYGYTF
TRBJ2-5 TRBV7-6 TRBD2 - TGTGCCAGCAGCTTAGGTGCAGGCGGCAGCGGGGGGTTGACCCAGTACTTC CASSLGAGGSGGLTQYF
TRBJ2-5 TRBV7-9 TRBD2 few TGTGCCAGCAGCTTAAAGGGTCCAAGCGGGGGGCCTCCGGAGACCCAGTACTTC CASSLKGPSGGPPETQYF
TRBJ1-3 TRBV5-1 - - TGCGCCAGCAGCTTAGGTATGGCCACCTCTGGAAACACCATATATTTT CASSLGMATSGNTIYF
TRBJ2-2 TRBV29-1 TRBD1 few TGCAGCGCCCGACAGGGCTCGAACACCGGGGAGCTGTTTTTT CSARQGSNTGELFF
TRBJ2-7 TRBV7-2 - - TGTGCCAGCAGTACGAGTTCCTACGAGCAGTACTTC CASSTSSYEQYF
TRBJ2-3 TRBV29-1 - - TGCAGCGTTGAGACGCAGCGATTCACAGATACGCAGTATTTT CSVETQRFTDTQYF
TRBJ1-2 TRBV12-3/TRBV12-4 - - TGTGCCAGCAGCCAAATGGTGTGGGAGCATGGCTACACCTTC CASSQMVWEHGYTF
TRBJ1-2 TRBV2 TRBD1 few TGTGCCAGCATTCTCGACAGGGAGAACTATGGCTACACCTTC CASILDRENYGYTF
TRBJ1-1 TRBV7-8 - many TGTGCCAGCAGCCTAACGGGCCGTAAGGAGAACACTGAAGCTTTCTTT CASSLTGRKENTEAFF
TRBJ2-1 TRBV27 TRBD2 - TGTGCCAGCAGTCCCGGGCCACTAGCGGGGGGTCTCCTTAGCTCCTACAATGAGCAGTTCTTC CASSPGPLAGGLLSSYNEQFF
TRBJ2-7 TRBV7-9 - few TGTGCCAGCAGCTTAGACCCGACAGCCTACGAGCAGTACTTC CASSLDPTAYEQYF
TRBJ1-1 TRBV7-9 TRBD1 few TGTGCCAGCAGCCCGTGGGGGGGGGACAGCCACACTGAAGCTTTCTTT CASSPWGGDSHTEAFF
TRBJ2-7 TRBV7-9 - - TGTGCCAGCAGCTCCCTGGAGGGGTACGAGCAGTACTTC CASSSLEGYEQYF
TRBJ2-1 TRBV2 - few TGTGCCAGCAGGGAACAGGGCTCCTCTTACAATGAGCAGTTCTTC CASREQGSSYNEQFF
TRBJ1-1 TRBV7-3 - once TGTGCCAGCAGCCCAAACGACATGGGGCGGGAAGCTTTCTTT CASSPNDMGREAFF
TRBJ1-2 TRBV12-3/TRBV12-4 TRBD1 few TGTGCCAGCAGTCTCCTGAGGACAGGGGGGTATGGCTACACCTTC CASSLLRTGGYGYTF
TRBJ1-1 TRBV19 TRBD1 - TGTGCCAGTAGTATTTCAGGACAGGGAGTCACTGAAGCTTTCTTT CASSISGQGVTEAFF
TRBJ1-1 TRBV7-8 TRBD1 many TGTGCCAGCAGCGTCACAGGGGGAGGAACTGAAGCTTTCTTT CASSVTGGGTEAFF
TRBJ2-7 TRBV20-1 TRBD1 - TGCAGTGCTGGGACAGGGTGGAACGAGCAGTACTTC CSAGTGWNEQYF
TRBJ2-5 TRBV20-1 - few TGCAGTGCTAGTACTTGGGGAAGAATGCAAGAGACCCAGTACTTC CSASTWGRMQETQYF
TRBJ2-1 TRBV10-3 TRBD2 - TGTGCCATCAGTGAAGGACTAGCGGGTAACAATGAGCAGTTCTTC CAISEGLAGNNEQFF
TRBJ1-1 TRBV5-6 - few TGTGCCAGCAGCTTGGTGGTAGAGTGGGGTGAAGCTTTCTTT CASSLVVEWGEAFF
TRBJ1-4 TRBV12-3/TRBV12-4 - once TGTGCCAGCAGTTTCCCTCCGGCCGAAAAACTGTTTTTT CASSFPPAEKLFF
TRBJ1-2 TRBV7-9 - - TGTGCCAGCAGCCCTGCGGGGAACTATGGCTACACCTTC CASSPAGNYGYTF
TRBJ2-7 TRBV10-3 - many TGTGCCATCAGTGATCCAAGGTGGTCACGGAACCACGAGCAGTACTTC CAISDPRWSRNHEQYF
TRBJ1-3 TRBV7-2 - few TGTGCCAGCAGCTTAGCGTCGTCCGTTGATGCGGGAAACACCATATATTTT CASSLASSVDAGNTIYF
TRBJ1-1 TRBV7-9 - - TGTGCTCTAACTGGGGGGGGGGCTGAAGCTTTCTTT CALTGGGAEAFF
TRBJ2-4 TRBV2 TRBD1 - TGTGCCAGCAGTGAAAGGGACAGACAAAACATTCAGTACTTC CASSERDRQNIQYF
TRBJ2-5 TRBV29-1 - few TGCAGCGTTCAAAGAAGCAGCAGGGAGACCCAGTACTTC CSVQRSSRETQYF
TRBJ2-2 TRBV6-5 TRBD2 - TGTGCCAGCAGTTATGCTAGCGGGGGGCCCTACACCGGGGAGCTGTTTTTT CASSYASGGPYTGELFF
TRBJ2-3 TRBV5-1 - few TGCGCCAGCAGCGCCAAGGATACGCAGTATTTT CASSAKDTQYF
TRBJ2-6 TRBV6-5 TRBD1 - TGTGCCAGCACCCGAGGACAGGGATACTCTGGGGCCAACGTCCTGACTTTC CASTRGQGYSGANVLTF
TRBJ2-1 TRBV7-3 - - TGTGCCAGCAGCCTACAGGGTTCGGAGAATGAGCAGTTCTTC CASSLQGSENEQFF
TRBJ2-7 TRBV7-2 - many TGTGCCAGCAGCTTAGCGGGGGGAGTTTACGAGCAGTACTTC CASSLAGGVYEQYF
TRBJ2-2 TRBV11-2 TRBD1 - TGTGCCAGCAGTCACAGGGGGCACACCGGGGAGCTGTTTTTT CASSHRGHTGELFF